This T cell receptor (beta chain) emerged from a study of shared T cell receptors in the human thymus. Libraries were prepared by immunoSEQ multiplex PCR; TCRdb keeps only in-frame clonotypes and omits some of them. The sample contains 500,000 to 850,000 clones, around 87% of which appear only once. The same sample was also used in a study of human thymus T cells. This second report adds: Donor material was obtained from healthy Finnish infants undergoing corrective surgery for congenital heart defects.

Sequenced sample: thymocytes. This receptor was identified in a boy under two years old with a congenital heart defect.

The CDR3, as DNA: TGTGCCAGCAGTCCCAGTGGGGCCGTACGGCAGCCCCAGCATTTT. Encoded protein: CASSPSGAVRQPQHF. The V and J genes are TRBV27 and TRBJ1-5; maybe TRBD1 (5 bases). The CDR3 runs 15 residues. Between the trimmed V and J ends, which lost 5 bases and 7 bases, there was a span of 18 bases. CDR1 is MNHEY and CDR2 is SMNVEV in the germline V gene (reference sequence).